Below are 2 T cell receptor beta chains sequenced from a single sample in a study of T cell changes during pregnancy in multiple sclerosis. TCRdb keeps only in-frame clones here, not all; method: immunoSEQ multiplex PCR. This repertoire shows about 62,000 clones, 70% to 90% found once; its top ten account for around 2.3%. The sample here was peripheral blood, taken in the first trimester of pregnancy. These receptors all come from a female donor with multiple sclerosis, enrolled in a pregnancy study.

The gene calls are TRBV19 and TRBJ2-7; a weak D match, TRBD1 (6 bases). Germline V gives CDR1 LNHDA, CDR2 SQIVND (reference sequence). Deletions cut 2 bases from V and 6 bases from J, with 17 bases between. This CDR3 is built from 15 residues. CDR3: CASSITSGDYGEQYF. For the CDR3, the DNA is TGTGCCAGTAGTATAACGTCAGGGGATTACGGCGAGCAGTACTTC.

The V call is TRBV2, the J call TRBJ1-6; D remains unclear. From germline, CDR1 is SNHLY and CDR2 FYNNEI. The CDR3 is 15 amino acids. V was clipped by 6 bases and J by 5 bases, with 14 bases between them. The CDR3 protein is CASSPTDAHNSPLHF. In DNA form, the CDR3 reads TGTGCCAGCAGCCCTACAGATGCCCATAATTCACCCCTCCACTTT. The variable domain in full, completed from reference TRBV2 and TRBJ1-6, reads EPEVTQTPSHQVTQMGQEVILRCVPISNHLYFYWYRQILGQKVEFLVSFYNNEISEKSEIFDDQFSVERPDGSNFTLKIRSTKLEDSAMYFCASSPTDAHNSPLHFGNGTRLTVT.